The clone carrying this T cell receptor beta chain turned up a few times. The target antigen is unknown. These data belong to a study of cytotoxic CD8 clonotypes in ibrutinib-treated CLL. Study details: Investigators reported roughly 25 partial and 2 complete responses; after median about 74 months, approximately 15 patients remained remitted and about 12 progressed. Points from the study as a whole: Clonality was higher at ibrutinib response and returned toward baseline at progression. In comparison with age-matched healthy donors, baseline clonality was higher and tracked circulating CD8+ T-cell counts.

Deep sequencing aimed at 1 in 200,000 to 1 in 1 million T cells' resolution. This table comes from immunoSEQ multiplex PCR, and its TCRdb copy is limited to in-frame clones, with some not included. The sample holds 200,000 or so clones, approximately 70% seen once. This CDR3 is 15 amino acids long. Germline V gene lookup returns CDR1 MNHEY and CDR2 SVGAGI. Trimming stripped 2 bases from V and 4 bases from J, with 12 bases between. The rearrangement joins TRBV6-5 to TRBJ1-3; D ambiguous. The sequence derives from a human donor with chronic lymphocytic leukemia. This specimen was PBMCs, taken after 12 months of ibrutinib treatment. The CDR3 nucleotides are TGTGCCAGCAGTTACAGATGGGGTCCAGGAAACACCATATATTTT. It codes for CASSYRWGPGNTIYF.